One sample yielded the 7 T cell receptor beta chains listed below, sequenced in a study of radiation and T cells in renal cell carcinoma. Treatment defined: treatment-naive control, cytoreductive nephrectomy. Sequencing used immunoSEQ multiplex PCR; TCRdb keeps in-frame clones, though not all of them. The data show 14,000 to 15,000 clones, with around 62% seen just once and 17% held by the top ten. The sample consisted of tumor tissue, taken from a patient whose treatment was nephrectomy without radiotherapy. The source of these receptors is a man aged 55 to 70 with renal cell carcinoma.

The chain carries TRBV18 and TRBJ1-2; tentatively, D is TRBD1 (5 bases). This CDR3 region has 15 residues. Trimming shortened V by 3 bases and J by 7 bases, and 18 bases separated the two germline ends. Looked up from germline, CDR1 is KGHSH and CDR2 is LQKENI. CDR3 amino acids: CASSPLRVEGSGYTF. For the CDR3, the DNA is TGTGCCAGCTCACCCCTCAGGGTGGAAGGCTCTGGCTACACCTTC.

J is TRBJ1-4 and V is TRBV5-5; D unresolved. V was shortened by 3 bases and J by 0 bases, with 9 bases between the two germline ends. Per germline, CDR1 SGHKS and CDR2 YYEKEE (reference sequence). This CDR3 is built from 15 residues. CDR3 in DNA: TGTGCCAGCAGCTCCCCCGGGGCAACTAATGAAAAACTGTTTTTT. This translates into CASSSPGATNEKLFF.

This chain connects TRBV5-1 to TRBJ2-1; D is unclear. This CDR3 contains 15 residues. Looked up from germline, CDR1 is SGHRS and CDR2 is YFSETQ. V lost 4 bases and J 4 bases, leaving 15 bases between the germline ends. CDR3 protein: CASSTAPGNYNEQFF. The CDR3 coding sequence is TGCGCCAGCAGCACTGCGCCAGGCAATTACAATGAGCAGTTCTTC.

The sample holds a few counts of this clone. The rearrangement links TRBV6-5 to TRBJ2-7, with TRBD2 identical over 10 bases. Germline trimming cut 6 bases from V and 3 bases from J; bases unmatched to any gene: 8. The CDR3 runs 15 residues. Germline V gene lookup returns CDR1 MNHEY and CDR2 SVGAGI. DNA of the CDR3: TGTGCCAGCAGCCTGAGACTAGCGGGCTACTACGAGCAGTACTTC. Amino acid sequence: CASSLRLAGYYEQYF.

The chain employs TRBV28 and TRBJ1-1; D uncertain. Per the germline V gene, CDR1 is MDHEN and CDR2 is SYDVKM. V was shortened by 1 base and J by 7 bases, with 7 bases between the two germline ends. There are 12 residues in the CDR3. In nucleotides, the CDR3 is TGTGCCAGCAGTTTATATAAGTTTGAAGCTTTCTTT. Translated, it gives CASSLYKFEAFF.

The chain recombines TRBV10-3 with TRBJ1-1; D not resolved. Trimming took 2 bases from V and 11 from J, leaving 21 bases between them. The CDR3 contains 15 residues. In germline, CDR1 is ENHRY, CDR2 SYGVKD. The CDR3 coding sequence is TGTGCCATCAGTGAGGGCAGAGACCCCTCGTCGGAGGCTTTCTTT. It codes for CAISEGRDPSSEAFF.

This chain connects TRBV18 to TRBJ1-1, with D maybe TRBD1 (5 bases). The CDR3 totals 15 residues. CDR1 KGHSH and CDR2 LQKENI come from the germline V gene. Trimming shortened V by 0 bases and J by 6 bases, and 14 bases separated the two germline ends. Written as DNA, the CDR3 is TGTGCCAGCTCACCACCCGGGACGGGAAGGGCTGAAGCTTTCTTT. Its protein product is CASSPPGTGRAEAFF.